This paragraph reports one T cell receptor beta chain. This entry is derived from a study of PD-1 blockade in mismatch repair-deficient tumors. The CDR3 runs 13 residues. Germline CDR1 reads SGHTA; CDR2 reads FQGNSA. Trimming took 0 bases from V and 9 from J, leaving 12 bases between them. Here immunoSEQ multiplex PCR was the method, and the copy in TCRdb shows in-frame clones only, minus some. The data contain 20,000 to 25,000 clones, 70% to 90% of them singletons. This clonotype was sampled from an adult with mismatch repair-deficient cancer. The sample was peripheral blood, taken 2 weeks after starting pembrolizumab. This rearrangement joins TRBV7-2 to TRBJ2-7, with D possibly being TRBD2 (6 bases). The CDR3 region is CASSLAGGSSQYF. The CDR3 DNA reads as TGTGCCAGCAGCTTAGCTGGGGGGTCTTCGCAGTACTTC.